These 22 T cell receptor beta chains came from one sample sequenced in a study of cytomegalovirus exposure and HLA in healthy donors. The primer mix had 60 Vbeta and 13 Jbeta primers. Here immunoSEQ multiplex PCR was the method, and the copy in TCRdb shows in-frame clones only, minus some. The ten most abundant clones cover about 6.8% of a sample with fewer than 200,000 clones. Sequences were obtained from PBMCs. The receptors were sampled from a man aged 25-45 years in good health and CMV-seronegative.

The V and J genes are TRBV18 and TRBJ2-5; 7 bases agree with TRBD1. The CDR3 spans 13 residues. The V and J ends lost 8 bases and 3 bases, in that order; junction bases with no gene match: 6. Looked up from germline, CDR1 is KGHSH and CDR2 is LQKENI. Here the CDR3 reads CASRAGTEETQYF. The CDR3 nucleotides are TGTGCCAGCCGGGCCGGGACAGAAGAGACCCAGTACTTC.

The chain has TRBV30 and TRBJ1-2; 8 bases fit TRBD1. With 2 bases clipped from V and 5 bases from J, the junction kept 4 bases outside the gene matches. There are 13 residues in the CDR3. The V gene's germline CDR1 is GTSNPN and CDR2 SVGIG (reference sequence). CDR3 residues: CAWSQQGEYGYTF. CDR3 DNA: TGTGCCTGGAGTCAACAGGGGGAATATGGCTACACCTTC.

The V call is TRBV6-5, the J call TRBJ1-1; 7 bases line up with TRBD1. This CDR3 is built from 16 residues. V lost 2 bases and J lost 3; bases outside the gene matches: 9. Germline loops: CDR1 MNHEY, CDR2 SVGAGI. In nucleotides, the CDR3 is TGTGCCAGCAGTTACGGAAGTGACAGGGAGGACACTGAAGCTTTCTTT. This sequence encodes CASSYGSDREDTEAFF.

The V and J genes are TRBV19 and TRBJ1-2; tentatively, D is TRBD1 (6 bases). Germline loops: CDR1 LNHDA, CDR2 SQIVND (reference sequence). This CDR3 spans 14 amino acids. V gave up 6 bases and J gave up 5 bases, with 16 bases separating them. CDR3 DNA: TGTGCCAGTAGACTCTCAGGGGATTTTTATGGCTACACCTTC. Translating gives CASRLSGDFYGYTF.

This rearrangement joins TRBV7-9 to TRBJ2-2, with 8 bases matching TRBD1. From germline, CDR1 is SEHNR and CDR2 FQNEAQ (reference sequence). There are 17 residues in the CDR3. V lost 3 bases and J lost 6; bases outside the gene matches: 12. CDR3 bases: TGTGCCAGCAGCTTTCGGGCAGGGGGCGCCTCCGCCGGGGAGCTGTTTTTT. Protein sequence: CASSFRAGGASAGELFF.

This chain joins TRBV12-5 and TRBJ1-1; D is unresolved. V was trimmed by 5 bases and J by 5 bases, leaving 9 bases between them. The CDR3 runs 12 residues. Germline V gene sequence: CDR1 LGHNT, CDR2 FRNRAP. In nucleotides, the CDR3 is TGTGCTAGTGGTCGCGAAGTGACTGAAGCTTTCTTT. It codes for CASGREVTEAFF. The complete variable domain, with remaining parts taken from reference TRBV12-5 and TRBJ1-1, reads DARVTQTPRHKVTEMGQEVTMRCQPILGHNTVFWYRQTMMQGLELLAYFRNRAPLDDSGMPKDRFSAEMPDATLATLKIQPSEPRDSAVYFCASGREVTEAFFGQGTRLTVV.

V and J are TRBV7-9 and TRBJ1-6, with 11 bases aligning to TRBD1. Germline lookup yields CDR1 SEHNR and CDR2 FQNEAQ (reference sequence). V lost 8 bases and J lost 14; bases outside the gene matches: 11. CDR3 length: 14 residues. CDR3 residues: CASDEGQGVGSLHF. CDR3 in DNA: TGTGCCAGCGATGAGGGACAGGGGGTAGGGTCCCTCCACTTT.

The rearrangement links TRBV6-6 to TRBJ2-7, with TRBD1 matching 8 bases. The junction had 3 bases not matched to a gene; V was cut back by 2 bases and J by 3 bases. Germline loops: CDR1 MNHNY, CDR2 SVGAGI (reference sequence). The CDR3 runs to 14 residues. In DNA form, the CDR3 reads TGTGCCAGCAGTTACGGGACAGGCGACTACGAGCAGTACTTC. Translating it yields CASSYGTGDYEQYF.

The genes are TRBV5-1 and TRBJ2-2, with TRBD1 as a possible D gene (6 bases). Germline CDR1 reads SGHRS; CDR2 reads YFSETQ. The V end lost 1 base, the J end lost 3 bases, and 25 bases lay between the germline ends. The CDR3 runs 20 residues. The CDR3 DNA reads as TGCGCCAGCAGCTTGAATCGCGTTACAGGGAGAGTCAGCGACACCGGGGAGCTGTTTTTT. This encodes CASSLNRVTGRVSDTGELFF.

V gene TRBV11-2 combines with J gene TRBJ2-7; a possible D gene is TRBD2 (6 bases). CDR1 is SGHAT and CDR2 is FQNNGV in the germline V gene. This CDR3 spans 15 amino acids. Trimming removed 5 bases from V and 2 bases from J, with 16 bases in between. CDR3: CASSPGDTGAYEQYF. CDR3 DNA sequence: TGTGCCAGCAGCCCCGGGGATACGGGGGCCTACGAGCAGTACTTC.

The rearrangement uses TRBV2 and TRBJ2-3, with TRBD1 matching over 8 bases. V was clipped by 5 bases and J by 3 bases; unmatched bases: 4. This CDR3 spans 14 amino acids. CDR1 and CDR2 (germline): SNHLY, FYNNEI. This chain's CDR3 is CASSSRDRTDTQYF. DNA for the CDR3: TGTGCCAGCAGTAGCCGGGACAGGACAGATACGCAGTATTTT. Variable domain in full (rest from reference TRBV2 and TRBJ2-3): EPEVTQTPSHQVTQMGQEVILRCVPISNHLYFYWYRQILGQKVEFLVSFYNNEISEKSEIFDDQFSVERPDGSNFTLKIRSTKLEDSAMYFCASSSRDRTDTQYFGPGTRLTVL.

Comments on this clone: This sample also contains other DNA sequences that code for the same CDR3. The J gene is TRBJ1-5, the V gene TRBV5-1, with TRBD1 matching 8 bases. Germline loops: CDR1 SGHRS, CDR2 YFSETQ. With 4 bases clipped from V and 4 bases from J, the junction kept 4 bases outside the gene matches. The CDR3 extends over 14 amino acids. The CDR3 bases are TGCGCCAGCAGCCCGGGACAGGAGAATCAGCCCCAGCATTTT. Its translation is CASSPGQENQPQHF.

This chain links TRBV2 with TRBJ1-1; 7 bases line up with TRBD1. The germline CDR1 and CDR2 sequences are SNHLY and FYNNEI. CDR3 size: 13 residues. The junction had 5 bases not matched to a gene; V was cut back by 3 bases and J by 7 bases. DNA of the CDR3: TGTGCCAGCAGTGAGGGACAGTCCTATGAAGCTTTCTTT. Amino acid sequence: CASSEGQSYEAFF.

About this clone: Other DNA sequences within the sample encode an identical CDR3. This sequence joins TRBV4-2 and TRBJ2-7, with TRBD1 as a possible D gene (5 bases). The CDR3 runs to 14 residues. CDR1 is LGHNA, CDR2 YNFKEQ, per germline. V gave up 1 base and J gave up 3 bases, with 10 bases separating them. The CDR3 bases are TGTGCCAGCAGCCAAGGGGGCCAGAGCTACGAGCAGTACTTC. Translation gives CASSQGGQSYEQYF.

The V call is TRBV11-2, the J call TRBJ2-7; no firm D call. V was clipped by 0 bases and J by 2 bases, with 8 bases between them. This CDR3 spans 14 amino acids. Germline CDR1 is SGHAT and CDR2 is FQNNGV. The CDR3 reads CASSLDPGPYEQYF. In DNA, the CDR3 is TGTGCCAGCAGCTTAGACCCGGGTCCCTACGAGCAGTACTTC.

The CDR3 DNA reads as TGTGCCTGGACCCCTGTATCTGGGAGCTATGGCTACACCTTC. Encoded protein: CAWTPVSGSYGYTF. This chain uses TRBV30 with TRBJ1-2; D is uncertain. This CDR3 comprises 14 residues. The germline V gene encodes CDR1 GTSNPN and CDR2 SVGIG (reference sequence). V lost 4 bases, J lost 4 bases, and 16 bases lay in between. The whole variable domain, remainder taken from reference TRBV30 and TRBJ1-2, is SQTIHQWPATLVQPVGSPLSLECTVEGTSNPNLYWYRQAAGRGLQLLFYSVGIGQISSEVPQNLSASRPQDRQFILSSKKLLLSDSGFYLCAWTPVSGSYGYTFGSGTRLTVV.

The chain links TRBV9 to TRBJ2-3; TRBD2 aligns across 13 bases. J gave up 2 bases and V 6 bases, and 6 bases lay outside the gene matches. The CDR3 loop spans 16 amino acids. Germline values: CDR1 SGDLS, CDR2 YYNGEE. Written as DNA, the CDR3 is TGTGCCAGCACGCGACTAGCGGGGGGCCTCACAGATACGCAGTATTTT. Translated: CASTRLAGGLTDTQYF.

The CDR3 DNA follows: TGTGCCATAGGACACGACGGGGAGACCCAGTACTTC. Residues: CAIGHDGETQYF. This chain uses TRBV10-3 with TRBJ2-5, with D possibly being TRBD1 (5 bases). Germline loops: CDR1 ENHRY, CDR2 SYGVKD. The CDR3 covers 12 residues. Trimming removed 9 bases at V and 5 bases at J, with 13 bases between.

The V call is TRBV6-5, the J call TRBJ2-3, with D hard to call. The ends were cut back, 8 bases at V and 2 bases at J, with 8 bases in the middle. Germline CDR1 reads MNHEY; CDR2 reads SVGAGI. This CDR3 contains 12 residues. In nucleotides, the CDR3 is TGTGCCAGCCAGGCGTACACAGATACGCAGTATTTT. Its translation is CASQAYTDTQYF.

The rearrangement joins TRBV19 to TRBJ1-2, with D possibly matching TRBD1 (6 bases). The length of the CDR3 is 13 residues. Trimming removed 3 bases from V and 6 bases from J, with 11 bases in between. The germline CDR1 and CDR2 sequences are LNHDA and SQIVND (reference sequence). The CDR3 here is CASSIRAGDGYTF. The DNA of the CDR3 is TGTGCCAGTAGTATCAGGGCAGGGGATGGCTACACCTTC.

This sequence joins TRBV7-6 and TRBJ2-7, with 11 bases identical to TRBD2. Trimming took 5 bases from V and 7 from J; bases not matched to a gene: 4. There are 13 residues in the CDR3. The germline CDR1 and CDR2 sequences are SGHVS and FNYEAQ. The CDR3 DNA sequence: TGTGCCAGCAGCACGCGACTAGCGGGGGAGCAGTACTTC. Its translation: CASSTRLAGEQYF.

The V gene is TRBV15, the J gene TRBJ2-7, with 7 bases aligning to TRBD1. In germline, CDR1 is LNHNV, CDR2 YYDKDF (reference sequence). CDR3 size: 15 residues. The junction had 7 bases not matched to a gene; V was cut back by 0 bases and J by 5 bases. The CDR3 DNA reads TGTGCCACCAGCAGAGATCCTTACAGGGGCAACGAGCAGTACTTC. This codes for CATSRDPYRGNEQYF.